This is a list of T cell receptor beta chains from one sample in a study of cytomegalovirus exposure and HLA in healthy donors. Clones were read by immunoSEQ multiplex PCR, and TCRdb kept only the in-frame ones, dropping some. The table has 95,000 to 150,000 clones, 70% to 90% seen once. Sequencing was performed on PBMCs. All receptors come from a woman under 30 in good health and CMV-seronegative. The CDR3 runs from the conserved cysteine through the conserved F or W. D genes are given only for firm matches. Where a row states a size, it is once, few, many or the class of an expanded clone; other rows omit it.

V gene,clone size,J gene,D gene,CDR3 DNA,CDR3 protein
TRBV19,.,TRBJ2-4,TRBD1,TGTGCCAGTAGTATAGGGGTCAGGGGGCAATCTGTATTGAACATTCAGTACTTC,CASSIGVRGQSVLNIQYF
TRBV30,.,TRBJ1-2,TRBD1,TGTGCCTGGAGTGTACGAGGCAGGGGGGTTGGAGGCTACACCTTC,CAWSVRGRGVGGYTF
TRBV7-9,once,TRBJ2-7,TRBD2,TGTGCCAGCAGCTACCCGGGACTAGCGGGAAGCGAGCAGTACTTC,CASSYPGLAGSEQYF
TRBV28,.,TRBJ2-2,TRBD1,TGTGCCAGCAGTACCGGGACAGGGGACACCGGGGAGCTGTTTTTT,CASSTGTGDTGELFF
TRBV28,.,TRBJ1-2,TRBD1,TGTGCCAGCTGGAGACAGGGGATCGCTAACTATGGCTACACCTTC,CASWRQGIANYGYTF
TRBV30,.,TRBJ1-5,TRBD1,TGTGCCTGGAGCAGGGGGAATAGCAATCAGCCCCAGCATTTT,CAWSRGNSNQPQHF
TRBV7-8,.,TRBJ1-5,.,TGTGCCAGCAGCTTGGAGTTACAGGGACGGCAGCCCCAGCATTTT,CASSLELQGRQPQHF
TRBV4-1,.,TRBJ1-1,.,TGCGCCAGCAGCCAAGATCCGTCAGGGAACACTGAAGCTTTCTTT,CASSQDPSGNTEAFF
TRBV7-2,.,TRBJ2-2,TRBD2,TGTGCCAGCAGCTTAGGACTACTAGCGGGGGCGAACACCGGGGAGCTGTTTTTT,CASSLGLLAGANTGELFF
TRBV4-3,.,TRBJ2-1,TRBD2,TGCGCCAGCAGCCAAGATCCCTCCACCGTGACTAGCCGCCCGAATGAGCAGTTCTTC,CASSQDPSTVTSRPNEQFF
TRBV4-3,.,TRBJ2-5,TRBD1,TGCGCCAGCAGCCAAGATCTAGGCGACAGGGGGAGCTGGGAGACCCAGTACTTC,CASSQDLGDRGSWETQYF
TRBV13,.,TRBJ1-2,TRBD1,TGTGCCAGCAGCCGAGGACAGGGATCCTATGGCTACACCTTC,CASSRGQGSYGYTF
TRBV30,.,TRBJ2-1,.,TGTGCCTGGAGTGGTAGCGGTTACAATGAGCAGTTCTTC,CAWSGSGYNEQFF
TRBV6-4,.,TRBJ2-3,TRBD2,TGTGCCACCCCGGGACTAGCGGGAGGGTCGCGCTTTTACGATACGCAGTATTTT,CATPGLAGGSRFYDTQYF
TRBV28,.,TRBJ1-2,.,TGTGCCAGCAGTTTAGAGGTCCGGGGTTTAGGCACCTTC,CASSLEVRGLGTF
TRBV7-9,.,TRBJ2-5,.,TGTGCCAGCAGCTTAGTAGGCTTTTCGAGAGGCGGAGAGACCCAGTACTTC,CASSLVGFSRGGETQYF
TRBV5-4,.,TRBJ2-2,TRBD1,TGTGCCAGCAGCGTCGGGACAGGGGGCCACTTGAACACCGGGGAGCTGTTTTTT,CASSVGTGGHLNTGELFF
TRBV27,.,TRBJ2-1,TRBD1,TGTGCCAGCAGGGGACAGGGAGTCGGTGCTGAGCAGTTCTTC,CASRGQGVGAEQFF
TRBV28,.,TRBJ2-3,TRBD2,TGTGCCAGCAGTTTTCTATACGCCATTGAAGAAGATAGCGGGAGAAGCACAGATACGCAGTATTTT,CASSFLYAIEEDSGRSTDTQYF
TRBV29-1,.,TRBJ1-2,TRBD1,TGCAGCGTTGAGATTGGGCAGGGGGCTCACTATGGCTACACCTTC,CSVEIGQGAHYGYTF
TRBV4-1,.,TRBJ1-5,TRBD1,TGCGCCAGCAGCCAATACTCAGGACAGGTCAATCAGCCCCAGCATTTT,CASSQYSGQVNQPQHF
TRBV11-3,.,TRBJ2-5,.,TGTGCCAGCAGCGTCCCGGGTAGCGGCCAAGAGACCCAGTACTTC,CASSVPGSGQETQYF
TRBV6-6,.,TRBJ1-5,.,TGTGCCAGCGGGCCGTGGGAGGGTCAGCCCCAGCATTTT,CASGPWEGQPQHF
TRBV30,.,TRBJ1-2,.,TGTGCCTGGAGTCGGTCCGCGGGAGGGTATGGCTACACCTTC,CAWSRSAGGYGYTF
TRBV27,.,TRBJ2-7,.,TGTGCCAGCAGTTCCTCTAGTATTCTCACCGAGCAGTACTTC,CASSSSSILTEQYF
TRBV9,.,TRBJ2-7,TRBD1,TGTGCCAGCAGCCCAAGACAGGGACCCTACGAGCAGTACTTC,CASSPRQGPYEQYF
TRBV10-3,.,TRBJ1-1,TRBD1,TGTGCCATCAGCCAGACAGGGGGCGTTACTGAAGCTTTCTTT,CAISQTGGVTEAFF
TRBV27,.,TRBJ2-3,TRBD2,TGTGCCAGCAGTTTGCTGAGAAGCGGGGGACCCACAGATACGCAGTATTTT,CASSLLRSGGPTDTQYF
TRBV7-6,.,TRBJ2-5,.,TGTGCCAGCAGCTACGAGGGAGAGACCCAGTACTTC,CASSYEGETQYF
TRBV9,.,TRBJ1-2,.,TGTGCCAGCAGCGGGGTCGGCCTAGCTAACTATGGCTACACCTTC,CASSGVGLANYGYTF
TRBV19,.,TRBJ2-1,TRBD2,TGTGCCAGTGCTTCTTCAGGGCTAGCGGGAGGTAAGCCCTACAATGAGCAGTTCTTC,CASASSGLAGGKPYNEQFF
TRBV9,.,TRBJ2-3,.,TGTGCCAGCAGCGCCGCGAGCACAGATACGCAGTATTTT,CASSAASTDTQYF
TRBV5-1,.,TRBJ2-3,.,TGCGCCAGCAGCTTCGGAGGGACTAGCACAGATACGCAGTATTTT,CASSFGGTSTDTQYF
TRBV4-1,.,TRBJ2-3,TRBD2,TGCGCCAGCAGCCAAGGACTAGCCCTAACAGATACGCAGTATTTT,CASSQGLALTDTQYF
TRBV11-3,.,TRBJ2-2,TRBD2,TGTGCCAGCAGCTTGCTAGCGGGGTCCGGGGAGCTGTTTTTT,CASSLLAGSGELFF
TRBV4-3,.,TRBJ2-1,TRBD2,TGCGCCAGCAGCCAAGGGAGACTTCTAGCGGGAGCCTACAATGAGCAGTTCTTC,CASSQGRLLAGAYNEQFF
TRBV30,.,TRBJ2-7,TRBD2,TGTGCCTGGGGAGGGAGGGCCGGATACGAGCAGTACTTC,CAWGGRAGYEQYF
TRBV9,.,TRBJ2-7,TRBD2,TGTGCCAGCAGCCCAGGGGGGACTAGCAGCGAGCAGTACTTC,CASSPGGTSSEQYF
TRBV30,.,TRBJ2-2,TRBD2,TGTGCCTGGAGTCCTGACGTCCTTAGCGGGGGGTACGGCACCGGGGAGCTGTTTTTT,CAWSPDVLSGGYGTGELFF
TRBV10-3,.,TRBJ2-7,TRBD2,TGTGCCATCAGTGGGACTAGCGGCTCCTACGAGCAGTACTTC,CAISGTSGSYEQYF
TRBV2,.,TRBJ2-7,TRBD1,TGTGCCAGCATCAACAGGGGGACCTACGAGCAGTACTTC,CASINRGTYEQYF
TRBV6-6,.,TRBJ1-1,.,TGTGCCAGCAGTTATTCAGGGGCCGGGACTGAAGCTTTCTTT,CASSYSGAGTEAFF
TRBV13,.,TRBJ2-1,TRBD2,TGTGCCAGCAGCGACAGCGGGGGGGCCGGCTACAATGAGCAGTTCTTC,CASSDSGGAGYNEQFF
TRBV27,.,TRBJ1-2,TRBD1,TGTGCCAGCAGTTTTGGGACAGATCTCACCTACACCTTC,CASSFGTDLTYTF
TRBV6-5,.,TRBJ1-3,.,TGTGCCAGCAGTTACTCGGACAGCTCTGGAAACACCATATATTTT,CASSYSDSSGNTIYF
TRBV6-1,.,TRBJ2-5,.,TGTGCCAGCAGTGAAGTTACATTATCCCAAGAGACCCAGTACTTC,CASSEVTLSQETQYF
TRBV18,.,TRBJ1-4,.,TGTGCCAGCTCACCAACAGGGAAGGGTTATAATGAAAAACTGTTTTTT,CASSPTGKGYNEKLFF
TRBV30,.,TRBJ1-5,TRBD1,TGTGCCTGGAGCCCGGACAGGGAGAGTCAGCCCCAGCATTTT,CAWSPDRESQPQHF
TRBV28,medium-sized,TRBJ2-1,TRBD2,TGTGCCAGCAGTTCGTCCGGGACTAGCGGGGGTATCGTAGTCTATGAGCAGTTCTTC,CASSSSGTSGGIVVYEQFF
TRBV9,.,TRBJ2-1,TRBD2,TGTGCCAGCAGCGCCGGGGGCGGGAGGGCCGAATCGAATGAGCAGTTCTTC,CASSAGGGRAESNEQFF
TRBV5-1,once,TRBJ2-7,TRBD1,TGCGCCAGCAGCTTATCTTCGGGACAGGTTTTTTCGTACGAGCAGTACTTC,CASSLSSGQVFSYEQYF
TRBV27,.,TRBJ2-7,.,TGTGCCAGCAGTGGAACAGCTCTCGAGCAGTACTTC,CASSGTALEQYF
TRBV27,.,TRBJ2-1,TRBD1,TGTGCCAGCAGTTTTTTGGGACAGTTCGATGAGCAGTTCTTC,CASSFLGQFDEQFF
TRBV30,few,TRBJ1-2,.,TGTGCCTGGAGGGGAGGTTGGGACGGCTACACCTTC,CAWRGGWDGYTF
TRBV25-1,many,TRBJ2-7,.,TGTGCCAGCAGATCAGGGGCCTACGAGCAGTACTTC,CASRSGAYEQYF
TRBV28,.,TRBJ2-5,.,TGTGCCAGCAGTTTATTCGGGGGGCCAGCGGAGACCCAGTACTTC,CASSLFGGPAETQYF
TRBV9,.,TRBJ1-2,.,TGTGCCAGCAGGGCCCAAAGGGCGACAGTCGGCTACACCTTC,CASRAQRATVGYTF
TRBV7-9,.,TRBJ2-1,TRBD2,TGTGCCAGCAGCTTAATCGGCGGGAGGGACCACAATGAGCAGTTCTTC,CASSLIGGRDHNEQFF
TRBV9,.,TRBJ2-1,.,TGTGCCAGCAGCGTAGGAGTCTCGGGGGATGAGCAGTTCTTC,CASSVGVSGDEQFF
TRBV7-9,.,TRBJ2-1,TRBD1,TGTGCCAGCAGCTCGCACGACAGGGTAGGGCAGTTCTTC,CASSSHDRVGQFF